This TCR beta chain originates from a study of blood T cell repertoires in COVID-19. Study-level background: Sites in the United States, Italy and Spain provided acute and convalescent COVID-19 samples. T cells, B-cell-depleted T cells, or PBMCs supplied cDNA or gDNA.

The V end was cut by 3 bases, the J end by 0 bases, with 6 bases between. From germline, CDR1 is GTSNPN and CDR2 SVGIG (reference sequence). The CDR3 contains 13 residues. Seattle patients were enrolled during active infection and followed longitudinally. Original processing methods: Amplifying reference gene primers gave estimates of nucleated cell counts. The method was immunoSEQ multiplex PCR; TCRdb's version includes in-frame clones alone and lacks a portion of them. The V and J calls and clone size were taken over from that table, and D and trimming were inferred from the DNA. The table lists roughly 230,000 clones, 90% of them singletons.

The rearrangement uses TRBV30 and TRBJ1-5; D call uncertain. The TCR comes from a woman aged 55-70 years with COVID-19, enrolled during active disease. The sequencing sample was made of peripheral blood. CDR3 in amino acids: CAWSPHSNQPQHF. As DNA, the CDR3 is TGTGCCTGGAGCCCCCATAGCAATCAGCCCCAGCATTTT.